This entry lists 25 T cell receptor beta chains sequenced from one sample in a study of beta chain features in type 1 diabetes. Broader study findings: TCRB CDR3s from Type 1 diabetes patients were moderately but significantly shorter in all four CD4+ subsets.

The whole isolated RNA underwent reverse transcription, so sequencing captured expressed TCRB transcripts. The repertoire was sequenced with immunoSEQ multiplex PCR; TCRdb's copy has only in-frame clones and lacks some. There are roughly 140,000 clones in the sample; 10% to 13% occur only once, and around 0.48% lies in the top ten. These TCRs are of unknown antigen specificity. Input material: central memory CD4+ T cells from blood. The receptors here all came from a young man with type 1 diabetes.

This chain links TRBV6-5 with TRBJ2-7; TRBD2 matches 7 bases. The CDR3 extends over 13 amino acids. The junction had 2 bases not matched to a gene; V was cut back by 4 bases and J by 2 bases. Germline CDR1 MNHEY, CDR2 SVGAGI. The CDR3 is CASSSGTTYEQYF. CDR3 sequence (DNA): TGTGCCAGCAGTTCCGGGACTACCTACGAGCAGTACTTC.

This clone was counted between two and nine times. This chain joins TRBV9 and TRBJ2-5; 7 positions agree with TRBD2. The CDR3 extends over 15 amino acids. V lost 3 bases to trimming and J lost 5 bases; unmatched junction nucleotides: 10. CDR1 SGDLS and CDR2 YYNGEE come from the germline V gene. The CDR3 loop is CASSAAGLGGETQYF. CDR3 DNA sequence: TGTGCCAGCAGCGCCGCCGGATTGGGGGGGGAGACCCAGTACTTC. Full variable domain (rest looked up from reference TRBV9 and TRBJ2-5): DSGVTQTPKHLITATGQRVTLRCSPRSGDLSVYWYQQSLDQGLQFLIQYYNGEERAKGNILERFSAQQFPDLHSELNLSSLELGDSALYFCASSAAGLGGETQYFGPGTRLLVL.

The chain uses TRBV7-3 and TRBJ2-1, with 10 bases fitting TRBD1. In germline, CDR1 is SGHTA, CDR2 FQGTGA. V dropped 5 bases and J dropped 9; count of bases not matched to a gene: 7. The CDR3 loop spans 14 amino acids. The CDR3 DNA follows: TGTGCCAGCAGCATGGGACAGGGGCGTGGTGAGCAGTTCTTC. Its translation is CASSMGQGRGEQFF.

The V gene is TRBV19, the J gene TRBJ1-5; D not resolved. This CDR3 has 14 amino acids. Trimming took off 7 bases at V and 0 bases at J, with 10 bases between the two ends. Per germline, CDR1 LNHDA and CDR2 SQIVND (reference sequence). CDR3: CASKQANSNQPQHF. In nucleotides, the CDR3 is TGTGCCAGTAAGCAGGCTAATAGCAATCAGCCCCAGCATTTT.

This clone was counted only a few times. The V and J genes are TRBV28 and TRBJ2-3; 9 positions agree with TRBD1. This CDR3 contains 14 residues. Germline CDR1 reads MDHEN; CDR2 reads SYDVKM. V was clipped by 6 bases and J by 2 bases; unmatched bases: 3. CDR3 region: CASRGDRVTDTQYF. The CDR3 region has the DNA TGTGCCAGCAGAGGGGACAGGGTCACAGATACGCAGTATTTT. Drawing the rest from reference TRBV28 and TRBJ2-3, the complete variable domain is DVKVTQSSRYLVKRTGEKVFLECVQDMDHENMFWYRQDPGLGLRLIYFSYDVKMKEKGDIPEGYSVSREKKERFSLILESASTNQTSMYLCASRGDRVTDTQYFGPGTRLTVL.

CDR3 DNA sequence: TGCGCCAGCAGCCGCAGTCACCGGACAGACAACACCGGGGAGCTGTTTTTT. Encoded protein: CASSRSHRTDNTGELFF. The rearrangement uses TRBV4-1 and TRBJ2-2; D is perhaps TRBD1 (6 bases). Trimming took 4 bases from V and 2 from J, leaving 17 bases between them. This CDR3 spans 17 amino acids. Per the germline V gene, CDR1 is MGHRA and CDR2 is YSYEKL.

The chain combines TRBV4-2 with TRBJ1-5; D remains unclear. Trimming took off 0 bases at V and 0 bases at J, with 6 bases between the two ends. The CDR3 totals 15 residues. Germline V gene data show CDR1 as LGHNA and CDR2 as YNFKEQ. CDR3 protein: CASSQELYSNQPQHF. The CDR3 DNA reads as TGTGCCAGCAGCCAAGAACTGTATAGCAATCAGCCCCAGCATTTT.

The CDR3 region is CASTTGYNEQFF. The CDR3 DNA is TGTGCCAGCACCACAGGGTACAATGAGCAGTTCTTC. V usage is TRBV25-1 and J usage is TRBJ2-1, with TRBD1 as a possible D gene (6 bases). The CDR3 spans 12 residues. Germline V gives CDR1 MGHDK, CDR2 SYGVNS. V was clipped by 7 bases and J by 4 bases, with 8 bases between them.

This chain joins TRBV28 and TRBJ2-5, with TRBD2 matching 9 bases. Germline V gives CDR1 MDHEN, CDR2 SYDVKM. The length of the CDR3 is 15 residues. V gave up 1 base and J gave up 5 bases; unmatched junction bases: 5. The chain's CDR3 is CASSLLAGGSETQYF. For the CDR3, the DNA is TGTGCCAGCAGTTTATTGGCGGGAGGGTCGGAGACCCAGTACTTC.

The V gene is TRBV27, the J gene TRBJ2-7; 7 bases map to TRBD1. CDR1 and CDR2 from the germline V gene are MNHEY and SMNVEV (reference sequence). The CDR3 is 16 residues long. V shed 8 bases and J 3 bases; nucleotides not matched to a gene: 16. This chain's CDR3 is CASETVQGDSLYEQYF. The CDR3 region has the DNA TGTGCCAGCGAGACGGTCCAGGGGGACAGTCTCTACGAGCAGTACTTC.

This clone showed up just once. The rearrangement links TRBV10-3 to TRBJ2-1, with TRBD1 as a possible D gene (7 bases). The V end lost 6 bases, the J end lost 7 bases, and 10 bases lay between the germline ends. This CDR3 comprises 12 residues. Germline-derived CDR1 and CDR2 are ENHRY and SYGVKD. This CDR3 is CAIRTGRNEQFF. Here the CDR3 DNA reads TGTGCCATCAGGACAGGGAGGAATGAGCAGTTCTTC.

This clone was observed a handful of times. The V and J genes are TRBV30 and TRBJ1-4; D is uncertain. The V end was cut by 3 bases, the J end by 8 bases, with 13 bases between. Germline values: CDR1 GTSNPN, CDR2 SVGIG (reference sequence). This CDR3 spans 13 amino acids. CDR3 protein: CAWSTVPEEKLFF. CDR3 DNA: TGTGCCTGGAGCACGGTCCCTGAGGAAAAACTGTTTTTT.

The table lists this clone with a few counts. The chain uses TRBV19 and TRBJ1-1; TRBD1 might be the D (5 bases). Trimming took off 6 bases at V and 3 bases at J, with 17 bases between the two ends. Germline CDR1 reads LNHDA; CDR2 reads SQIVND (reference sequence). The CDR3 runs to 15 residues. The CDR3 protein is CASRPWTSGYTEAFF. CDR3 sequence (DNA): TGTGCCAGTAGGCCGTGGACATCGGGTTACACTGAAGCTTTCTTT.

The V and J genes are TRBV13 and TRBJ2-7; 10 nucleotides align to TRBD2. V trimming: 6 bases; J trimming: 6 bases; junction bases outside the gene matches: 14. CDR3 size: 16 residues. Per the germline V gene, CDR1 is PRHDT and CDR2 is FYEKMQ (reference sequence). CDR3 coding DNA: TGTGCCAGCAGTCCAAGCCTAGCGGGAGAAGGAGGCGAGCAGTACTTC. It specifies CASSPSLAGEGGEQYF.

The J gene is TRBJ1-1, the V gene TRBV28; possible D gene TRBD1, 6 bases. CDR1 MDHEN and CDR2 SYDVKM come from the germline V gene. This CDR3 comprises 15 residues. V was clipped by 5 bases and J by 0 bases, with 13 bases between them. The CDR3 bases are TGTGCCAGCAGTCGGACGGACAGTATGAACACTGAAGCTTTCTTT. The encoded protein is CASSRTDSMNTEAFF.

This clone was observed a handful of times. As DNA, the CDR3 is TGTGCCAGCAGTTTGAAGAGTAGCAATCAGCCCCAGCATTTT. It yields the protein CASSLKSSNQPQHF. The gene calls are TRBV27 and TRBJ1-5; D uncertain. CDR1 is MNHEY, CDR2 SMNVEV, per germline (reference sequence). The CDR3 totals 14 residues. V was shortened by 3 bases and J by 0 bases, with 6 bases between the two germline ends.

This sequence joins TRBV7-9 and TRBJ2-7; D is possibly TRBD1 (5 bases). Germline CDR1 and CDR2: SEHNR and FQNEAQ (reference sequence). V gave up 8 bases and J gave up 6 bases, with 20 bases separating them. This CDR3 has 14 residues. The CDR3 DNA reads as TGTGCCAGCTCCGCTCGTACGGTAAGGGGCGAGCAGTACTTC. Translation gives CASSARTVRGEQYF.

This clone turned up a few times. V usage is TRBV9 and J usage is TRBJ1-1; 7 bases match TRBD1. Germline V gene lookup returns CDR1 SGDLS and CDR2 YYNGEE. The V gene end was trimmed by 7 bases and the J gene end by 3 bases; junction bases not matched to a gene: 9. This CDR3 spans 14 amino acids. In DNA form, the CDR3 reads TGTGCCAGCGGTGCGATAACAGGGGACACTGAAGCTTTCTTT. Protein sequence: CASGAITGDTEAFF.

A few counts support this clone. The V gene is TRBV7-8, the J gene TRBJ1-5; TRBD1 might be the D (6 bases). Germline CDR1 reads SGHVS; CDR2 reads FQNEAQ. Trimming removed 5 bases from V and 1 base from J, with 12 bases in between. The CDR3 spans 15 residues. The CDR3 loop reads CASSNRVGSNQPQHF. DNA of the CDR3: TGTGCCAGCAGCAACAGGGTCGGGAGCAATCAGCCCCAGCATTTT.

The rearrangement links TRBV20-1 to TRBJ2-7; possible D gene TRBD1, 5 bases. V shed 6 bases and J shed 3 bases, with 9 bases lying between them. Germline V gene sequence: CDR1 DFQATT, CDR2 SNEGSKA (reference sequence). CDR3 size: 11 residues. Here the CDR3 DNA reads TGCAGTGCAGGGGCTCGCTACGAGCAGTACTTC. Its protein product is CSAGARYEQYF.

V usage is TRBV14 and J usage is TRBJ2-3, with 7 nucleotides matching TRBD2. V lost 4 bases and J lost 5; bases outside the gene matches: 9. Looked up from germline, CDR1 is SGHDN and CDR2 is FVKESK. This CDR3 contains 15 residues. CDR3 in amino acids: CASSRSVGRQDTQYF. The CDR3 DNA is TGTGCCAGCAGCCGTTCCGTCGGGAGGCAAGATACGCAGTATTTT.

This clone was picked up a small number of times. The chain is built from TRBV7-2 and TRBJ2-7; weak D call: TRBD1 (6 bases). This CDR3 is 17 amino acids long. Trimming removed 1 base at V and 5 bases at J, with 21 bases between. The germline V gene encodes CDR1 SGHTA and CDR2 FQGNSA. In DNA form, the CDR3 reads TGTGCCAGCAGCTTAGTATCAGGGGAATCGGCCCGACACGAGCAGTACTTC. This gives the protein CASSLVSGESARHEQYF.

This clone has a handful of counts. The CDR3 protein is CAWSQGRVNSDEQFF. CDR3 DNA: TGTGCCTGGAGTCAGGGCAGGGTGAATAGTGATGAGCAGTTCTTC. V usage is TRBV30 and J usage is TRBJ2-1, with D tentatively TRBD1 (5 bases). This CDR3 has 15 residues. Germline loops: CDR1 GTSNPN, CDR2 SVGIG (reference sequence). V lost 2 bases and J lost 8, with 19 bases in between.

The chain joins TRBV4-2 to TRBJ2-1; TRBD2 agrees at 8 bases. Unmatched junction bases numbered 9, after V lost 8 bases and J lost 9 bases. This CDR3 comprises 13 residues. CDR1 is LGHNA, CDR2 YNFKEQ, per germline. Written as DNA, the CDR3 is TGTGCCAGCTCGGGACTAGGAGAAGTTGAGCAGTTCTTC. It codes for CASSGLGEVEQFF.

This clone was picked up a small number of times. The rearrangement uses TRBV5-1 and TRBJ2-5, with 8 bases that match TRBD2. Trimming cost V 2 bases and J 2 bases; bases outside gene matches: 5. CDR3 length equals 15 residues. From germline, CDR1 is SGHRS and CDR2 YFSETQ. Here the CDR3 reads CASSFSGRKQETQYF. The CDR3 region has the DNA TGCGCCAGCAGCTTCAGCGGGAGAAAGCAAGAGACCCAGTACTTC.